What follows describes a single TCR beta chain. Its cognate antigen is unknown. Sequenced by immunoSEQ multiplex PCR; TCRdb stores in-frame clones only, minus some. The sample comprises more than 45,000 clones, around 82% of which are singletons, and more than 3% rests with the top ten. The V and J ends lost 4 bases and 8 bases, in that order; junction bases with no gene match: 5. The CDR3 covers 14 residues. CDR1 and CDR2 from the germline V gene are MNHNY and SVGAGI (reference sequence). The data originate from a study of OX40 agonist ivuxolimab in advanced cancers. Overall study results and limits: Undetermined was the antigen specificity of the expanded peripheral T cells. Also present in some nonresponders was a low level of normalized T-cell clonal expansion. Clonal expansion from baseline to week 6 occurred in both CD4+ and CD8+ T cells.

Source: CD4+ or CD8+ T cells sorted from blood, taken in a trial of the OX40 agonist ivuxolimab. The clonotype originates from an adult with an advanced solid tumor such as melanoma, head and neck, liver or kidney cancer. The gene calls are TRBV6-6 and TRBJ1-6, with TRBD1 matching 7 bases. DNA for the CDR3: TGTGCCAGCAGTTTCGGACAGGCTTATTCACCCCTCCACTTT. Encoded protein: CASSFGQAYSPLHF.